A single sample gave rise to the 19 T cell receptor beta chains below, sequenced in a study of regulatory T cells in long-lasting Graves disease. Construction of TCR beta libraries relied on iRepertoire HTBI primers and on Arm-PCR targeting CDR3 regions. TCRdb called the multiplex PCR reads again in MiXCR, with one record for every CDR3 protein. The sample lists roughly 450,000 distinct CDR3 sequences, 23% occurring once. The time point is: persistent/refractory GD, antithyroid drugs over 5 years with positive TRAb. RNA extracted from PBMCs served as the sequencing template. The source material was peripheral blood mononuclear cells (PBMCs), sampled when the disease was refractory, from a patient treated with antithyroid drugs. Receptors were obtained from a female donor with Graves disease.

In the case of this clonotype: One end of the junction is discordant with germline, which a read error may explain. V gene TRBV6-1 combines with J gene TRBJ2-7; TRBD2 might be the D (6 bases). Germline-derived CDR1 and CDR2 are MNHNS and SASEGT. This CDR3 region has 13 residues. CDR3 loop: CASSQTSFNERYF. Here the CDR3 DNA reads TGTGCCAGCAGTCAGACTAGTTTCAACGAGCGGTACTTC.

This clonotype was counted only a few times. V gene TRBV5-1 combines with J gene TRBJ2-1, with TRBD2 identical over 9 bases. The germline CDR1 and CDR2 sequences are SGHRS and YFSETQ. Trimming removed 2 bases from V and 4 bases from J; junction bases left unmatched: 7. The CDR3 sequence is 16 residues long. The CDR3 region has the DNA TGCGCCAGCAGCTTAGGTTCTAGCGGGGCGTACAATGAGCAGTTCTTC. It codes for CASSLGSSGAYNEQFF. Looking up the rest from reference TRBV5-1 and TRBJ2-1 gives the full variable domain: KAGVTQTPRYLIKTRGQQVTLSCSPISGHRSVSWYQQTPGQGLQFLFEYFSETQRNKGNFPGRFSGRQFSNSRSEMNVSTLELGDSALYLCASSLGSSGAYNEQFFGPGTRLTVL.

This clonotype was detected ten times or more. The V and J genes are TRBV2 and TRBJ2-2; possibly TRBD1 or TRBD2 for D (6 bases each). V was clipped by 6 bases and J by 0 bases, with 11 bases between them. Germline V gives CDR1 SNHLY, CDR2 FYNNEI. This CDR3 region has 15 residues. The CDR3 loop reads CASRAGQANTGELFF. The CDR3 region has the DNA TGTGCCAGCAGGGCGGGACAAGCGAACACCGGGGAGCTGTTTTTT. The whole variable domain, filled in from reference TRBV2 and TRBJ2-2, reads EPEVTQTPSHQVTQMGQEVILRCVPISNHLYFYWYRQILGQKVEFLVSFYNNEISEKSEIFDDQFSVERPDGSNFTLKIRSTKLEDSAMYFCASRAGQANTGELFFGEGSRLTVL.

The chain links TRBV30 to TRBJ2-2, with D possibly being TRBD1 (5 bases). CDR3 length: 16 amino acids. CDR1 and CDR2 (germline): GTSNPN, SVGIG (reference sequence). V lost 0 bases and J 1 base, leaving 12 bases between the germline ends. CDR3 DNA: TGTGCCTGGAGTGTAATTTCAGGGTTGAACACCGGGGAGCTGTTTTTT. Its translation is CAWSVISGLNTGELFF.

This clonotype appeared a single time. This may be a read error: a much more frequent sequence differs by one nucleotide. The gene calls are TRBV20-1 and TRBJ1-2, with TRBD1 as a possible D gene (5 bases). The CDR3 extends over 16 amino acids. V shed 1 base and J shed 2 bases, with 17 bases lying between them. Germline V lookup: CDR1 DFQATT, CDR2 SNEGSKA (reference sequence). CDR3 coding DNA: TGCAGTGCTAGAGGTATGGGGGGGGTTTTCAACTATGGCTACACCTTC. This codes for CSARGMGGVFNYGYTF.

This chain connects TRBV19 to TRBJ1-2, with a weak D call TRBD1 (5 bases). The germline V gene encodes CDR1 LNHDA and CDR2 SQIVND (reference sequence). This CDR3 has 12 residues. V was trimmed by 3 bases and J by 6 bases, leaving 8 bases between them. In DNA form, the CDR3 reads TGTGCCAGTAGTATCGACAGTCATGGCTACACCTTC. Its protein product is CASSIDSHGYTF.

This clonotype was detected only a few times. This CDR3 reads CATSDWGGTGGNTGELFF. The CDR3 DNA is TGTGCCACCAGTGATTGGGGAGGCACCGGCGGGAACACCGGGGAGCTGTTTTTT. J is TRBJ2-2 and V is TRBV24-1, with D possibly TRBD2 on 6 matching bases. Germline loops: CDR1 KGHDR, CDR2 SFDVKD. Deletions cut 2 bases from V and 1 base from J, with 16 bases between. The CDR3 is 18 amino acids.

This clonotype showed up just a few times. The gene calls are TRBV6-1 and TRBJ2-7; D is possibly TRBD2 (5 bases). This CDR3 spans 14 amino acids. Germline CDR1 MNHNS, CDR2 SASEGT. The ends were cut back, 4 bases at V and 7 bases at J, with 17 bases in the middle. CDR3 sequence (DNA): TGTGCCAGCAGTGCCCGGGCGGGCCCTGTAGAGCAGTACTTC. Translation: CASSARAGPVEQYF.

This clonotype has ten or more counts. This sequence joins TRBV10-3 and TRBJ2-5, with D possibly being TRBD1 or TRBD2 (5 bases each). This CDR3 has 12 amino acids. V shed 6 bases and J shed 5 bases, with 10 bases lying between them. Looked up from germline, CDR1 is ENHRY and CDR2 is SYGVKD. In nucleotides, the CDR3 is TGTGCCATCAGGGGGACGAAGGAGACCCAGTACTTC. Translating gives CAIRGTKETQYF.

This clonotype was seen repeatedly, ten times or more. The CDR3 is CASSFLPLYEQYF. CDR3 DNA sequence: TGTGCCAGCAGCTTCCTCCCGCTCTACGAGCAGTACTTC. The V and J genes are TRBV11-2 and TRBJ2-7, with no clear D. Germline assignment: CDR1 SGHAT and CDR2 FQNNGV. V lost 3 bases, J lost 3 bases, and 9 bases lay in between. This CDR3 has 13 residues. Looking up the rest from reference TRBV11-2 and TRBJ2-7 gives the full variable domain: EAGVAQSPRYKIIEKRQSVAFWCNPISGHATLYWYQQILGQGPKLLIQFQNNGVVDDSQLPKDRFSAERLKGVDSTLKIQPAKLEDSAVYLCASSFLPLYEQYFGPGTRLTVT.

This clonotype was picked up a small number of times. This chain uses TRBV4-2 with TRBJ2-5; TRBD2 agrees at 8 bases. Per the germline V gene, CDR1 is LGHNA and CDR2 is YNFKEQ. The CDR3 sequence is 16 residues long. V lost 5 bases, J lost 0 bases, and 8 bases stayed unmatched. The CDR3 DNA is TGTGCCAGCAGCGAAGGGACTAGGGGGTACCAAGAGACCCAGTACTTC. Translated, it gives CASSEGTRGYQETQYF.

The chain employs TRBV7-9 and TRBJ2-5, with TRBD1 matching over 7 bases. Germline V lookup: CDR1 SEHNR, CDR2 FQNEAQ (reference sequence). Losses at the gene ends were 5 bases for V and 5 bases for J; bases not matched to a gene: 11. CDR3 length: 15 amino acids. The chain's CDR3 is CASSPTDRVLETQYF. The CDR3 nucleotides read TGTGCCAGCAGCCCGACCGACAGGGTACTGGAGACCCAGTACTTC.

Notes on this clonotype: One junction end disagrees with the germline gene, perhaps due to a read error. The chain recombines TRBV9 with TRBJ1-1; possible D gene TRBD1, 6 bases. The CDR3 has 14 amino acids. CDR1 and CDR2 from the germline V gene are SGDLS and YYNGEE. CDR3: CASSVGGGGTEASF. CDR3 DNA sequence: TGTGCCAGCAGCGTAGGGGGGGGGGGCACTGAAGCTTCCTTT.

This clonotype was seen repeatedly, ten times or more. V gene TRBV6-2 or TRBV6-3 combines with J gene TRBJ1-5; possibly TRBD1 for D (6 bases). CDR3 size: 15 residues. The ends were cut back, 2 bases at V and 5 bases at J, with 13 bases in the middle. CDR1 is MNHEY and CDR2 is SVGEGT in the germline V gene. The CDR3 bases are TGTGCCAGCAGTTACGGAACAGGGTTGGATCAGCCCCAGCATTTT. Translating gives CASSYGTGLDQPQHF.

The rearrangement joins TRBV4-2 to TRBJ2-2; D unclear. V was clipped by 0 bases and J by 3 bases, with 8 bases between them. This CDR3 is 15 amino acids long. Germline CDR1 and CDR2: LGHNA and YNFKEQ. CDR3 in DNA: TGTGCCAGCAGCCAAGATTACGACGACACCGGGGAGCTGTTTTTT. It specifies CASSQDYDDTGELFF.

The rearrangement uses TRBV9 and TRBJ1-1; 7 bases agree with TRBD1. The V gene end was trimmed by 0 bases and the J gene end by 4 bases; junction bases not matched to a gene: 3. CDR1 is SGDLS, CDR2 YYNGEE, per germline. This CDR3 has 14 residues. The CDR3 loop reads CASSVAGGRTEAFF. CDR3 bases: TGTGCCAGCAGCGTAGCAGGGGGACGCACTGAAGCTTTCTTT.

This clonotype was counted only a few times. V and J are TRBV20-1 and TRBJ2-1, with 12 bases identical to TRBD2. The trim removed 0 bases at V and 10 bases at J, leaving 7 bases unmatched. The CDR3 loop spans 15 amino acids. Germline loops: CDR1 DFQATT, CDR2 SNEGSKA (reference sequence). The CDR3 loop reads CSARDLLAGGREQFF. DNA of the CDR3: TGCAGTGCTAGAGATTTACTAGCGGGAGGTCGGGAGCAGTTCTTC.

This chain joins TRBV20-1 and TRBJ2-7; tentatively, D is TRBD2 (5 bases). The germline CDR1 and CDR2 sequences are DFQATT and SNEGSKA (reference sequence). V was clipped by 0 bases and J by 9 bases, with 12 bases between them. There are 12 residues in the CDR3. This CDR3 is CSARDSWAGQYF. The CDR3 nucleotides are TGCAGTGCTAGAGATAGTTGGGCGGGGCAGTACTTC.

There are many counts of this clonotype. The rearrangement joins TRBV3-1 to TRBJ1-4, with TRBD1 identical over 9 bases. This CDR3 spans 15 amino acids. V shed 3 bases and J 7 bases; nucleotides not matched to a gene: 6. Looked up from germline, CDR1 is LGHDT and CDR2 is YNNKEL (reference sequence). The CDR3 coding sequence is TGTGCCAGCAGCCAGACCCCGGGACAGGGTGAAAAACTGTTTTTT. Translation gives CASSQTPGQGEKLFF.